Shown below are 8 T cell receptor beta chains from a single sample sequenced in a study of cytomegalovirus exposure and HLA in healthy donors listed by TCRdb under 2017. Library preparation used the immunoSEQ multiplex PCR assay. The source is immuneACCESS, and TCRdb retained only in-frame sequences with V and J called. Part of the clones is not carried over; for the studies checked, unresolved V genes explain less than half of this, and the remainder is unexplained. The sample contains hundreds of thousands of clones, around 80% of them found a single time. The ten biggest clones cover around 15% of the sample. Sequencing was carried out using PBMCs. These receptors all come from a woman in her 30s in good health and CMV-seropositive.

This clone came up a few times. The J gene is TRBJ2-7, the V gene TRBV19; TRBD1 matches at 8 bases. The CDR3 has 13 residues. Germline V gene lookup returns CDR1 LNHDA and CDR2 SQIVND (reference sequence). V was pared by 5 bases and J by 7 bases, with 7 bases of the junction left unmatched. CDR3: CASSSRTGWEQYF. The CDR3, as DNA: TGTGCCAGTAGTTCCCGGACAGGGTGGGAGCAGTACTTC.

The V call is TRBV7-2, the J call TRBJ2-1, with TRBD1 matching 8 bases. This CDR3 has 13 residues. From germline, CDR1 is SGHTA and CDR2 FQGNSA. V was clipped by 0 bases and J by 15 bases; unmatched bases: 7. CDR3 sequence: CASSLADRGPRFF. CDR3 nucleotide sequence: TGTGCCAGCAGCTTAGCTGACAGGGGCCCACGGTTCTTC. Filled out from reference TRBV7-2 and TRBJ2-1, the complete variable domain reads GAGVSQSPSNKVTEKGKDVELRCDPISGHTALYWYRQSLGQGLEFLIYFQGNSAPDKSGLPSDRFSAERTGGSVSTLTIQRTQQEDSAVYLCASSLADRGPRFFGPGTRLTVL.

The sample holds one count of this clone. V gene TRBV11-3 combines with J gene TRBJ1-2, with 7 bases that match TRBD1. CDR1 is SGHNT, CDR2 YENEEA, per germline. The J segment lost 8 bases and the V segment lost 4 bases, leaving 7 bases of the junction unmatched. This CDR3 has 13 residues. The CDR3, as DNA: TGTGCCAGCAGCTCCAGAACGGGACAGGGCTACACCTTC. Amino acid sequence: CASSSRTGQGYTF.

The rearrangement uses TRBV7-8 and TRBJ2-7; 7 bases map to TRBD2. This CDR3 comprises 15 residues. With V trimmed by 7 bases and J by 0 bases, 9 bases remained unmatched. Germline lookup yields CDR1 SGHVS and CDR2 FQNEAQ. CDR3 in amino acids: CASTRTRGSSYEQYF. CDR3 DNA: TGTGCCAGCACCCGGACTAGAGGCAGCTCCTACGAGCAGTACTTC.

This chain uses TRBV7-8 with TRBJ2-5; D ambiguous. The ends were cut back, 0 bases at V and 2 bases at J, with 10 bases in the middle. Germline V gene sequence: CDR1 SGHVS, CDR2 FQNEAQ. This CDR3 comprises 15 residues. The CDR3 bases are TGTGCCAGCAGCTTAGCGACGGCAGCACAAGAGACCCAGTACTTC. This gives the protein CASSLATAAQETQYF.

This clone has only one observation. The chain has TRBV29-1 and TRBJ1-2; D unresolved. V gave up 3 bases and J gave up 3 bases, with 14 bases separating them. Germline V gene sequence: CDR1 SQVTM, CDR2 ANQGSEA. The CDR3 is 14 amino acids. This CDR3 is CSVDQDEAHYGYTF. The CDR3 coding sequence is TGCAGCGTTGATCAAGACGAAGCCCACTATGGCTACACCTTC.

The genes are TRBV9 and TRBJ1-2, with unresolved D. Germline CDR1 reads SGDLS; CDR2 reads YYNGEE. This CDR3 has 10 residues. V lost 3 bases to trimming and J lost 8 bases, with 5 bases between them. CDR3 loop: CASSGEGYTF. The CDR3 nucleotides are TGTGCCAGCAGCGGGGAAGGCTACACCTTC.

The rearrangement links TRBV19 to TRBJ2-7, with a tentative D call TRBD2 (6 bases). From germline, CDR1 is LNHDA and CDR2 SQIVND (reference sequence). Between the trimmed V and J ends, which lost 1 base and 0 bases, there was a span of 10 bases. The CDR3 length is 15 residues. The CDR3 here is CASSIAAGPSYEQYF. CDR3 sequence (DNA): TGTGCCAGTAGTATAGCCGCGGGACCCTCCTACGAGCAGTACTTC.